The 14 T cell receptor beta chains below come from one sample, sequenced in a study of blood T cell repertoires in COVID-19. Here immunoSEQ multiplex PCR was the method, and the copy in TCRdb shows in-frame clones only, minus some. In the table there are 160,000 or so clones, around four fifths of which are singletons. The specimen was peripheral blood. These receptors were collected from a man aged 70 or older who had recovered from COVID-19.

DNA for the CDR3: TGTGCCAGCAGTCAGGACAGGGGGTATGGCTACACCTTC. Its translation is CASSQDRGYGYTF. The V and J genes are TRBV28 and TRBJ1-2, with TRBD1 identical over 10 bases. The CDR3 runs 13 residues. The V gene end was trimmed by 5 bases and the J gene end by 5 bases; junction bases not matched to a gene: 2. In germline, CDR1 is MDHEN, CDR2 SYDVKM.

V is TRBV6-5 and J is TRBJ2-7; D gene uncertain. CDR3 length equals 13 residues. With 2 bases removed from V and 2 bases from J, the gap between germline ends came to 7 bases. Germline loops: CDR1 MNHEY, CDR2 SVGAGI. This chain's CDR3 is CASSYREAYEQYF. The CDR3 coding sequence is TGTGCCAGCAGTTACCGCGAGGCCTACGAGCAGTACTTC.

CDR3 residues: CASSPQELGPLHF. The CDR3, as DNA: TGTGCCAGCAGCCCACAGGAGCTAGGACCCCTCCACTTT. The chain joins TRBV11-2 to TRBJ1-6; maybe TRBD1 (5 bases). Looked up from germline, CDR1 is SGHAT and CDR2 is FQNNGV. The CDR3 loop spans 13 amino acids. V lost 5 bases and J 12 bases, leaving 14 bases between the germline ends.

The V and J genes are TRBV19 and TRBJ1-4; D gene uncertain. Deletions cut 9 bases from V and 0 bases from J, with 11 bases between. The germline CDR1 and CDR2 sequences are LNHDA and SQIVND (reference sequence). There are 14 residues in the CDR3. The CDR3: CASKRGTTNEKLFF. The CDR3 DNA reads TGTGCCAGCAAACGCGGCACAACTAATGAAAAACTGTTTTTT.

The chain links TRBV19 to TRBJ2-1, with 9 bases lining up with TRBD2. CDR3 length: 15 amino acids. J lost 4 bases, V lost 7 bases, and 8 bases had no gene match. Germline CDR1 LNHDA, CDR2 SQIVND (reference sequence). This CDR3 is CASKRSGRFYNEQFF. CDR3 coding DNA: TGTGCCAGTAAGAGAAGCGGGAGGTTTTACAATGAGCAGTTCTTC.

This chain connects TRBV10-3 to TRBJ1-2; perhaps TRBD1 as D (5 bases). V dropped 7 bases and J dropped 0 bases, with 9 bases sitting between them. CDR3 length: 13 residues. Germline CDR1 reads ENHRY; CDR2 reads SYGVKD. The CDR3 region has the DNA TGTGCCATCACCCCAGGGCCTAACTATGGCTACACCTTC. This gives the protein CAITPGPNYGYTF.

V and J are TRBV13 and TRBJ1-1; 7 positions agree with TRBD1. V was pared by 5 bases and J by 0 bases, with 12 bases of the junction left unmatched. Germline CDR1 reads PRHDT; CDR2 reads FYEKMQ (reference sequence). This CDR3 region has 17 residues. The CDR3 loop reads CASSARQGFYMNTEAFF. The CDR3 nucleotides read TGTGCCAGCAGCGCCCGACAGGGTTTCTACATGAACACTGAAGCTTTCTTT.

V usage is TRBV27 and J usage is TRBJ2-2, with 8 bases fitting TRBD2. The CDR3 length is 15 residues. V dropped 10 bases and J dropped 5; count of bases not matched to a gene: 12. Germline CDR1 MNHEY, CDR2 SMNVEV (reference sequence). The CDR3 sequence: CATAIGLAGTGELFF. CDR3 DNA sequence: TGTGCCACCGCCATCGGGCTAGCGGGTACCGGGGAGCTGTTTTTT.

The J gene is TRBJ2-2, the V gene TRBV24-1, with 8 bases lining up with TRBD1. CDR1 is KGHDR, CDR2 SFDVKD, per germline. V shed 9 bases, J shed 2 bases, and the junction held 16 bases outside the gene matches. The CDR3 runs 18 residues. As DNA, the CDR3 is TGTGCCACCCGAGCCCCCCCAGCGACAGGGGCAAACACCGGGGAGCTGTTTTTT. It encodes CATRAPPATGANTGELFF.

CDR3 region: CATSSWDSQYNEQFF. In DNA, the CDR3 is TGTGCCACCAGCAGTTGGGACTCGCAATACAATGAGCAGTTCTTC. The rearrangement joins TRBV15 to TRBJ2-1; D is possibly TRBD2 (6 bases). In germline, CDR1 is LNHNV, CDR2 YYDKDF (reference sequence). The germline V and J ends were trimmed by 3 bases and 4 bases, with 13 bases remaining between them. The CDR3 contains 15 residues. Looking up the rest from reference TRBV15 and TRBJ2-1 gives the full variable domain: DAMVIQNPRYQVTQFGKPVTLSCSQTLNHNVMYWYQQKSSQAPKLLFHYYDKDFNNEADTPDNFQSRRPNTSFCFLDIRSPGLGDTAMYLCATSSWDSQYNEQFFGPGTRLTVL.

The chain carries TRBV2 and TRBJ2-7; a weak D match, TRBD1 (6 bases). Deletions cut 4 bases from V and 0 bases from J, with 7 bases between. The length of the CDR3 is 13 residues. Germline CDR1 SNHLY, CDR2 FYNNEI. The CDR3 is CASSGDISYEQYF. The CDR3 DNA sequence: TGTGCCAGCAGTGGGGACATCTCCTACGAGCAGTACTTC. Full variable domain (rest looked up from reference TRBV2 and TRBJ2-7): EPEVTQTPSHQVTQMGQEVILRCVPISNHLYFYWYRQILGQKVEFLVSFYNNEISEKSEIFDDQFSVERPDGSNFTLKIRSTKLEDSAMYFCASSGDISYEQYFGPGTRLTVT.

The V and J genes are TRBV18 and TRBJ2-2; 12 nucleotides match TRBD1. This CDR3 is 16 amino acids long. Germline trimming cut 0 bases from V and 6 bases from J; bases unmatched to any gene: 2. Per germline, CDR1 KGHSH and CDR2 LQKENI. The CDR3 loop is CASSPPGQGASGELFF. CDR3 coding DNA: TGTGCCAGCTCACCACCGGGACAGGGGGCTTCCGGGGAGCTGTTTTTT.

The rearrangement joins TRBV6-1 to TRBJ2-7; D is unresolved. With 0 bases removed from V and 1 base from J, the gap between germline ends came to 7 bases. The germline gives CDR1 MNHNS, CDR2 SASEGT. This CDR3 spans 14 amino acids. The CDR3 spells CASSEAARSYEQYF. In DNA, the CDR3 is TGTGCCAGCAGTGAAGCGGCGAGGTCCTACGAGCAGTACTTC.

This clone was found once. The chain links TRBV6-2 or TRBV6-3 to TRBJ1-5, with TRBD1 matching over 8 bases. Germline V lookup: CDR1 MNHEY, CDR2 SVGEGT. V lost 1 base, J lost 7 bases, and 6 bases stayed unmatched. The CDR3 covers 15 residues. The CDR3, as DNA: TGTGCCAGCAGTTACTTTGCAGGGGGCGGACAGCCCCAGCATTTT. Translation gives CASSYFAGGGQPQHF.